The 8 T cell receptor beta chains reported below all come from one sample, sequenced in a study of shared clonotypes between healthy human individuals. Clones were sequenced by immunoSEQ multiplex PCR, and TCRdb holds only the in-frame ones, with some missing. The data show around 2.3 million clones, approximately 96% seen once. The sample was naive CD4+ T cells sorted from blood. Subset here: CD45RA+ positively selected. The receptors stem from a man between 18 and 35 years old in good health.

The chain employs TRBV4-3 and TRBJ1-1, with 7 bases fitting TRBD1. Losses at the gene ends were 0 bases for V and 2 bases for J; bases not matched to a gene: 3. Per the germline V gene, CDR1 is LGHNA and CDR2 is YSLEER. This CDR3 region has 15 residues. CDR3 nucleotide sequence: TGCGCCAGCAGCCAAGAGCAGGGGGGAAACACTGAAGCTTTCTTT. As protein: CASSQEQGGNTEAFF.

V usage is TRBV5-1 and J usage is TRBJ2-2; TRBD2 might be the D (6 bases). The germline V and J ends were trimmed by 0 bases and 4 bases, with 13 bases remaining between them. The CDR3 covers 16 residues. The germline gives CDR1 SGHRS, CDR2 YFSETQ. The CDR3 nucleotides read TGCGCCAGCAGCTTGGGCCCAGGGAGGCCCACCGGGGAGCTGTTTTTT. Protein sequence: CASSLGPGRPTGELFF.

V and J are TRBV7-9 and TRBJ1-2, with TRBD1 as a possible D gene (5 bases). With 3 bases removed from V and 2 bases from J, the gap between germline ends came to 10 bases. There are 14 residues in the CDR3. CDR1 and CDR2 (germline): SEHNR, FQNEAQ (reference sequence). The CDR3 sequence is CASSLRDRNYGYTF. The CDR3 region has the DNA TGTGCCAGCAGCTTGCGGGACCGAAACTATGGCTACACCTTC.

The sample holds one count of this clone. The chain is built from TRBV28 and TRBJ1-5; TRBD1 matches at 7 bases. The V and J ends lost 5 bases and 7 bases, in that order; junction bases with no gene match: 8. The CDR3 consists of 14 residues. CDR1 MDHEN and CDR2 SYDVKM come from the germline V gene. CDR3: CASSPDRDEQPQHF. CDR3 DNA: TGTGCCAGCAGTCCCGACAGGGATGAACAGCCCCAGCATTTT. Full variable domain (rest looked up from reference TRBV28 and TRBJ1-5): DVKVTQSSRYLVKRTGEKVFLECVQDMDHENMFWYRQDPGLGLRLIYFSYDVKMKEKGDIPEGYSVSREKKERFSLILESASTNQTSMYLCASSPDRDEQPQHFGDGTRLSIL.

J is TRBJ2-5 and V is TRBV7-2, with 7 bases aligning to TRBD2. CDR1 and CDR2 from the germline V gene are SGHTA and FQGNSA. The junction had 10 bases not matched to a gene; V was cut back by 4 bases and J by 5 bases. The CDR3 is 15 residues long. CDR3 nucleotides: TGTGCCAGCAGCTCCATGGGAGGGGTGGTGGAGACCCAGTACTTC. It is translated as CASSSMGGVVETQYF.

This chain uses TRBV7-2 with TRBJ2-1; 10 bases map to TRBD2. The CDR3 consists of 18 residues. Germline CDR1 and CDR2: SGHTA and FQGNSA. Losses at the gene ends were 0 bases for V and 4 bases for J; bases not matched to a gene: 9. This CDR3 reads CASSLAPASGGLYNEQFF. The CDR3 bases are TGTGCCAGCAGCTTAGCGCCGGCTAGCGGGGGCCTATACAATGAGCAGTTCTTC.

For this clone: The sample contains more than one DNA sequence encoding this CDR3. The gene calls are TRBV10-3 and TRBJ1-2, with a weak D call TRBD1 (5 bases). CDR1 is ENHRY and CDR2 is SYGVKD in the germline V gene. The CDR3 sequence is 12 residues long. Deletions cut 3 bases from V and 8 bases from J, with 10 bases between. In DNA, the CDR3 is TGTGCCATCAGTGATCCAGGGTACGGCTACACCTTC. Amino acid sequence: CAISDPGYGYTF.

A word on this clone: The sample holds other DNA sequences that translate to the same CDR3. This chain connects TRBV29-1 to TRBJ1-3, with a weak D call TRBD1 (5 bases). Trimming took off 6 bases at V and 8 bases at J, with 14 bases between the two ends. CDR1 is SQVTM, CDR2 ANQGSEA, per germline. The CDR3 totals 12 residues. CDR3 sequence (DNA): TGCAGCGTCGCCACAGGCGGACACACCATATATTTT. This encodes CSVATGGHTIYF.